This TCR beta chain was sequenced in a study of blood T cell repertoires in COVID-19. Study summary: The cDNA or gDNA used as material had been derived from T cells, B-cell-depleted T cells, or PBMCs.

The trim removed 0 bases at V and 6 bases at J, leaving 7 bases unmatched. Germline lookup yields CDR1 SGHRS and CDR2 YFSETQ. The CDR3 is made up of 16 amino acids. As originally analysed: Amplification of reference gene primers was used by the study to estimate nucleated cell counts. Generated by immunoSEQ multiplex PCR, the TCRdb table keeps only in-frame clones and is missing some. The D gene and trimming were derived from the DNA, and the V and J assignments and clone size from that table. Of 100,000 or so clones in the sample, roughly 80% are singletons; the top ten hold less than 35%. This clonotype was obtained from a man between 65 and 85 years old with active or convalescent COVID-19. The chain links TRBV5-1 to TRBJ2-7; 12 bases fit TRBD1. Input material: peripheral blood. The CDR3 sequence is CASSLVGQGAKGEQYF. CDR3 bases: TGCGCCAGCAGCTTGGTGGGACAGGGGGCGAAGGGCGAGCAGTACTTC.